Listed below are T cell receptor beta chains from one sample, sequenced in a study of cytomegalovirus exposure and HLA in healthy donors. Clones were sequenced by immunoSEQ multiplex PCR, and TCRdb holds only the in-frame ones, with some missing. The sample includes 100,000 to 150,000 clones, 60% to 80% of them seen just once. Sequences were obtained from PBMCs. The receptors stem from a female donor in good health and CMV-seronegative. Each CDR3 is given without its conserved first and last residue. Fields, in order: D gene, V gene, CDR3 protein. The D gene is left open where the match is weak.

NA,TRBV4-2,ASSQVGVEGYT
TRBD1,TRBV10-3,ATRQGAGDGYT
NA,TRBV7-8,ASSLDSSGNTIY
NA,TRBV7-2,ASSPNGGYYGYT
TRBD1,TRBV5-1,ASSLSGGNEKLF
TRBD1,TRBV15,ATSRDRSFYNEQF
NA,TRBV7-9,ASSFSITGELF
TRBD1,TRBV28,ASSLLDRVGTEAF
NA,TRBV28,ASRSQGRGTEAF
NA,TRBV6-5,ASSYGQHGYT
NA,TRBV30,AGGPRGLGPQH
TRBD1,TRBV13,ASSLTPGQGKDNEQF
TRBD2,TRBV7-2,ASSLGGGAYEQY
TRBD1,TRBV10-3,AISGGQGVAQPQH
NA,TRBV11-3,ASSPAGSGANVLT
NA,TRBV5-4,ASGETTDTQY
TRBD2,TRBV29-1,SAPLAGGTANEQF
TRBD1,TRBV28,ASRSGQGSQPQH
NA,TRBV7-9,ASSLEVGYTDTQY
TRBD1,TRBV30,AWDREEGNQPQH
NA,TRBV27,ASSLTANNEQF
TRBD2,TRBV7-3,ASSRLAGVNNEQF
TRBD1,TRBV5-1,ASSLEGTGDGYT
TRBD1,TRBV5-4,ASTTLRDRGLGGYT
NA,TRBV28,ASYESDRSSGNTIY
TRBD2,TRBV5-4,ASSLEGRGKDTQY
TRBD1,TRBV28,ASRERTGYTDTQY
NA,TRBV7-6,ASSSTGTLNTEAF
NA,TRBV6-5,ASSYSEGPGGELF
NA,TRBV28,ASSREETQY
TRBD2,TRBV4-2,ASSPLGLAGGTTYEQY
NA,TRBV27,ASSYSGVNQPQH
NA,TRBV6-6,ASSSLLDSEQF
NA,TRBV30,AWSGDKGGQPQH
TRBD2,TRBV7-6,ASSLGAGTGNEQF
TRBD1,TRBV28,ASRPGTDDEKLF
NA,TRBV19,ASSTGGFGVTMNTEAF
NA,TRBV9,ASSHGQKNTEAF
NA,TRBV9,ASSVEAGAKNIQY
TRBD1,TRBV19,ASSIGATGYNEQF
TRBD1,TRBV5-6,ASSLGTGRNQPQH
TRBD1,TRBV7-3,ASSSEHRTGYGYT
TRBD2,TRBV7-9,ASSFPGGGSYEQY
TRBD2,TRBV28,ASKLGTSGPDEQF
TRBD2,TRBV5-8,ASSLAGLSTDEQY
NA,TRBV4-1,ASSQDQAPDTEAF
NA,TRBV6-6,ASSPQGPGGPQH
TRBD1,TRBV5-1,ASTSRGLVGWDNTEAF
NA,TRBV6-5,ASHVGGGYGYT
NA,TRBV27,ASNKAGILTSTDTQY
NA,TRBV5-6,ASSVTMQGHDGYT
NA,TRBV11-1,ASSPFPAGPNTGELF
TRBD2,TRBV19,ASTTGGGYEQY
TRBD2,TRBV7-6,ASSFEGLAGPSEQY
NA,TRBV9,ASSVGGQETQY
TRBD1,TRBV6-5,ASSYSTAGGAEGYT
NA,TRBV28,ASSPRGTDTQY
TRBD2,TRBV30,AWSVGVAGGNEQF
NA,TRBV5-5,ASSLYGIGEAF